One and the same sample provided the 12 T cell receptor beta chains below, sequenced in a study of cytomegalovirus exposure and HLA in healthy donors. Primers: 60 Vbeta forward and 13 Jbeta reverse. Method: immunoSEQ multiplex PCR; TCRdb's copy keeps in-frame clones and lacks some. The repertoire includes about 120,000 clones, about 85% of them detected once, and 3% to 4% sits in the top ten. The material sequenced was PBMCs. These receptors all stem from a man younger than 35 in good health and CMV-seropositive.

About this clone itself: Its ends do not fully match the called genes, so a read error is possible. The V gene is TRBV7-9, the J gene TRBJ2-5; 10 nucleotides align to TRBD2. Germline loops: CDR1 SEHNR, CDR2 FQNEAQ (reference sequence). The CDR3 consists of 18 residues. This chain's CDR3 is CSSSFLTLAGVSRETQYF. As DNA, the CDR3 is TGTTCCAGCAGCTTTCTCACCCTAGCGGGAGTGTCTCGGGAGACCCAGTACTTC.

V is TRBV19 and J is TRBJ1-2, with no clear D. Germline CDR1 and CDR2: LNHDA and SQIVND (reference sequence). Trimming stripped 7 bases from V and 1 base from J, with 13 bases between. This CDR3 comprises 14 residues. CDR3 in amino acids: CASNRVGLNYGYTF. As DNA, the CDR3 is TGTGCCAGTAATAGAGTCGGACTTAACTATGGCTACACCTTC.

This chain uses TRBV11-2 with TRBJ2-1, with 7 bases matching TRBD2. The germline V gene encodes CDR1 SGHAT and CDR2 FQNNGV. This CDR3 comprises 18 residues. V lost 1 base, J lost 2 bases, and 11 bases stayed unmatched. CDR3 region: CASSLVPRLAGAYNEQFF. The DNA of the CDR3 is TGTGCCAGCAGCTTAGTCCCACGACTAGCCGGAGCCTACAATGAGCAGTTCTTC.

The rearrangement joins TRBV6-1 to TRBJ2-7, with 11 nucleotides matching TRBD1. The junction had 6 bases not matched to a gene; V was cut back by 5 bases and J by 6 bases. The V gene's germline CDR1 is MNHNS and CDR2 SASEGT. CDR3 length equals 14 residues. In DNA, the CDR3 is TGTGCCAGCAGTTCCGGACAGGGGGCTTCCGAGCAGTACTTC. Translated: CASSSGQGASEQYF.

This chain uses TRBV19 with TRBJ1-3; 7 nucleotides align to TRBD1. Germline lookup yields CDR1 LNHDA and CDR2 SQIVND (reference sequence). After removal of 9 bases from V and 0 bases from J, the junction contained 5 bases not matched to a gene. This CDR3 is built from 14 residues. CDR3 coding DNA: TGTGCCAGCGGAACAGGGGCCTCTGGAAACACCATATATTTT. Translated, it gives CASGTGASGNTIYF.

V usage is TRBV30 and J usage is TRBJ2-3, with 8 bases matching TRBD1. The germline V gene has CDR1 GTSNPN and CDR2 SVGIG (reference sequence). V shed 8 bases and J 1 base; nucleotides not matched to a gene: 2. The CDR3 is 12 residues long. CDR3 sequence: CAQGAGTDTQYF. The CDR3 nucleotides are TGTGCCCAGGGGGCAGGCACAGATACGCAGTATTTT.

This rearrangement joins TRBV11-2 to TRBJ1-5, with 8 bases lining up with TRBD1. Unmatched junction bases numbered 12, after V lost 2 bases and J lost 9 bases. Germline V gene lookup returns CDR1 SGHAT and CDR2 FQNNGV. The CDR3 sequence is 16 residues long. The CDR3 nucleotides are TGTGCCAGCAGCTTAACCCCCCGGGACAGGTTGATGCCCCAGCATTTT. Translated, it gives CASSLTPRDRLMPQHF.

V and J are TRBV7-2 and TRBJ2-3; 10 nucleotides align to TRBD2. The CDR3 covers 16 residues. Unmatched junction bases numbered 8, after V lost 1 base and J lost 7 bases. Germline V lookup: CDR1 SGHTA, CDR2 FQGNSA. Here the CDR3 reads CASSLEPAGGSYTQYF. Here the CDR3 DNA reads TGTGCCAGCAGCTTAGAGCCAGCGGGGGGGTCTTATACGCAGTATTTT.

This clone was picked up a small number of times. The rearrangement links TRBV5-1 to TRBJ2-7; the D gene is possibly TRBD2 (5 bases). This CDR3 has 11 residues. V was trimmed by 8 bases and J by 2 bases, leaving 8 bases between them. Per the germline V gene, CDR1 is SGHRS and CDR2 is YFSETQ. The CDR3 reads CASAGAYEQYF. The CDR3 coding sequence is TGCGCCAGTGCCGGGGCCTACGAGCAGTACTTC.

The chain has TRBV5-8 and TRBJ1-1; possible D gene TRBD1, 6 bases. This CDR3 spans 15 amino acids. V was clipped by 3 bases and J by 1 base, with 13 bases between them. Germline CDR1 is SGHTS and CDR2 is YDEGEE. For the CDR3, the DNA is TGTGCCAGCAGCTGGTCGACAGGAGGGAACACTGAAGCTTTCTTT. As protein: CASSWSTGGNTEAFF.

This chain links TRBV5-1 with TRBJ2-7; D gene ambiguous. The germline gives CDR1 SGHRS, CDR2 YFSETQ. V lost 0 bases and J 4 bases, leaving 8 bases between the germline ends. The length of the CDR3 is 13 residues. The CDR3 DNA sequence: TGCGCCAGCAGCTTGGGGCAGTGGTACGAGCAGTACTTC. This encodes CASSLGQWYEQYF.

The CDR3 region has the DNA TGTGCCAGTACCGCTTCTAGCGGGCGTACCGGGGAGCTGTTTTTT. It codes for CASTASSGRTGELFF. The rearrangement joins TRBV19 to TRBJ2-2; 8 nucleotides align to TRBD2. The junction had 9 bases not matched to a gene; V was cut back by 7 bases and J by 5 bases. This CDR3 has 15 amino acids. Germline values: CDR1 LNHDA, CDR2 SQIVND (reference sequence).